This TCR beta chain was sequenced during a study of control samples from healthy donors and cancer patients (dated by TCRdb to the early 2020s). Libraries were constructed by the immunoSEQ multiplex PCR assay. TCRdb limited this immuneACCESS table to in-frame rearrangements with V and J called. A share of clones is missing; checked studies link under half to unresolved V genes, and the rest is unexplained. This sample lists about 100,000 clones; more than 85% were detected once. The top ten hold over 15% of the sample. To note about this clone: Its antigen is unknown. No clone much larger than this one lies a single base away; base qualities are absent.

CDR1 GTSNPN and CDR2 SVGIG were looked up in the germline V gene (reference sequence). The CDR3 sequence holds 12 residues, the cysteine and phenylalanine included. The entry retains the CDR3 DNA only, 36 bases that are in frame from base 1. The junction carries 7 bases between V and J, which are trimmed by 4 bases and 4 bases respectively. The sequence was obtained from a woman between 45 and 65 years old in good health. Here the chain combines TRBV30 and TRBJ2-2; no confident D gene assignment can be made. The sample was blood. The nucleotide sequence reads TGTGCCTGGATTCCCCCCACCGGGGAGCTGTTTTTT. It is translated as CAWIPPTGELFF.